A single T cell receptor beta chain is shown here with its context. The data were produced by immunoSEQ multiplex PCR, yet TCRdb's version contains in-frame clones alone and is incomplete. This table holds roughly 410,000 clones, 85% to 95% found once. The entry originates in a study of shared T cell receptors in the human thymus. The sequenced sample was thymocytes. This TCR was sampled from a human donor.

CDR3 in DNA: TGCGCCAGCAGTCTGGACAATCAGCCCCAGCATTTT. This codes for CASSLDNQPQHF. J is TRBJ1-5 and V is TRBV10-1; no definite D call. The CDR3 loop spans 12 amino acids. The germline gives CDR1 WNHNN, CDR2 SYGVQD (reference sequence). Trimming took 5 bases from V and 3 from J, leaving 5 bases between them.